Listed here is a single T cell receptor beta chain. As yet, its antigen is unknown. The CDR3 totals 16 residues. Between the trimmed V and J ends, which lost 3 bases and 4 bases, there was a span of 16 bases. TCRdb reanalysed the 5' RACE reads using MiXCR and keeps one entry per CDR3 protein. The repertoire holds a few hundred thousand distinct CDR3 sequences, with about 19% as singletons. These data are taken from a study of CD8 T cells in ankylosing spondylitis. Findings and limits, study-wide: Disease-linked clones, CD8+, were relatively rare in peripheral blood. Clones tied to disease were said to be significantly enriched in matched ankylosing spondylitis synovial fluid. A TCR beta motif of 7 to 9 highly homologous variants seemed to mark ankylosing spondylitis blood.

This sequence was found in a male donor with ankylosing spondylitis or in good health (not recorded which). The sequencing input was blood, either unsorted or a sorted T cell fraction (not recorded which). The chain combines TRBV12-3 or TRBV12-4 with TRBJ2-1, with D possibly matching TRBD2 (6 bases). This chain's CDR3 is CASSLFTSPSYNEQFF. CDR3 DNA sequence: TGTGCCAGCAGTTTGTTTACTAGCCCTTCTTACAATGAGCAGTTCTTC.